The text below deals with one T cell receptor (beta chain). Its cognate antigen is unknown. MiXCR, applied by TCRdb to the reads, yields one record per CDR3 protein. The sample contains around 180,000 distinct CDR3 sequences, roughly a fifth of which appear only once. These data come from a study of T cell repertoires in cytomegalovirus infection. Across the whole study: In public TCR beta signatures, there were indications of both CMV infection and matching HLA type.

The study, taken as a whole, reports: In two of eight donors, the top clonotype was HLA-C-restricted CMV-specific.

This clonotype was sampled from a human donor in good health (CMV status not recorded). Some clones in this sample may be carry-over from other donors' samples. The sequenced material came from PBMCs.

CDR3 sequence: CSARDGVANEKLFF. CDR3 bases: TGCAGTGCTAGAGATGGGGTAGCTAATGAAAAACTGTTTTTT. The chain couples TRBV20-1 to TRBJ1-4; no clear D. Germline CDR1 and CDR2: DFQATT and SNEGSKA (reference sequence). Trimming pared 0 bases from V and 3 bases from J, leaving 8 bases between. The CDR3 length is 14 residues.